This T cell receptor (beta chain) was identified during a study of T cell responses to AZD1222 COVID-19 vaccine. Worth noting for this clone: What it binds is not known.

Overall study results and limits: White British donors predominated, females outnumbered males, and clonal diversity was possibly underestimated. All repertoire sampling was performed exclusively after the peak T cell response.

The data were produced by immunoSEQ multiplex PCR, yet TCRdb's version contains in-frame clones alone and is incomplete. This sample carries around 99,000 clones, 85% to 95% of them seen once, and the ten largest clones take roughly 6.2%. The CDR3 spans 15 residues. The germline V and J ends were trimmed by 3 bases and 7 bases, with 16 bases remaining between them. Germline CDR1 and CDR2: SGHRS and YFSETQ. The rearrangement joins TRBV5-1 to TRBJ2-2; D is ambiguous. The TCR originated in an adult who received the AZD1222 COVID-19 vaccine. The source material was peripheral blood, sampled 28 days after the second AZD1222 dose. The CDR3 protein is CASSYVFLLGGELFF. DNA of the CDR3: TGCGCCAGCAGCTATGTGTTCCTACTCGGCGGGGAGCTGTTTTTT. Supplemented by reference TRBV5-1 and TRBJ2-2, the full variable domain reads KAGVTQTPRYLIKTRGQQVTLSCSPISGHRSVSWYQQTPGQGLQFLFEYFSETQRNKGNFPGRFSGRQFSNSRSEMNVSTLELGDSALYLCASSYVFLLGGELFFGEGSRLTVL.